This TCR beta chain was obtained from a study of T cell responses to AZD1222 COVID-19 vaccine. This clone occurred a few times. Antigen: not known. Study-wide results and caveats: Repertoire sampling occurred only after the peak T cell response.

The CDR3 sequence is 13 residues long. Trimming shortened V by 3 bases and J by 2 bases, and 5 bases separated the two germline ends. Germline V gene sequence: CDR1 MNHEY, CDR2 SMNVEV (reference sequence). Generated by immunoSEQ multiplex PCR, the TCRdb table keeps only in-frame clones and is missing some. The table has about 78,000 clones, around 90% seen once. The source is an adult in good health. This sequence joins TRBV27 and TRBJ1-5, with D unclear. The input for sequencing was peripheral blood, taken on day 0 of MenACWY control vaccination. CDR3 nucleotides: TGTGCCAGCAGTTTTGGGGGCAATCAGCCCCAGCATTTT. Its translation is CASSFGGNQPQHF.